This TCR beta chain was sequenced during a study of T cell repertoires in cytomegalovirus infection. The wider study: CMV epitopes, recently identified HLA-C-restricted and well-studied HLA-B-restricted, were used. Through public TCR beta signatures, both CMV infection and matching HLA type were indicated.

Germline-derived CDR1 and CDR2 are SGHNT and YYREEE (reference sequence). The CDR3 contains 16 residues. Trimming removed 3 bases from V and 0 bases from J; junction bases left unmatched: 8. TCRdb called the reads again in MiXCR, with one record for every CDR3 protein. The sample has some 920,000 distinct CDR3 sequences, less than 40% seen once; the top ten hold around 15%. In regard to this clonotype: Its target is not known.

This receptor was identified in a human donor in good health (CMV status not recorded). Some clones in this sample may be carry-over from other donors' samples. The gene calls are TRBV5-4 and TRBJ1-1, with TRBD1 matching over 7 bases. The sample here was cultured CD8+ T cells from PBMCs, taken from culture after CMV antigen stimulation. Here the CDR3 reads CASSWGQFLVNTEAFF. The CDR3 DNA reads as TGTGCCAGCAGCTGGGGACAGTTCCTTGTGAACACTGAAGCTTTCTTT. The full variable domain, rest sourced from reference TRBV5-4 and TRBJ1-1, is ETGVTQSPTHLIKTRGQQVTLRCSSQSGHNTVSWYQQALGQGPQFIFQYYREEENGRGNFPPRFSGLQFPNYSSELNVNALELDDSALYLCASSWGQFLVNTEAFFGQGTRLTVV.